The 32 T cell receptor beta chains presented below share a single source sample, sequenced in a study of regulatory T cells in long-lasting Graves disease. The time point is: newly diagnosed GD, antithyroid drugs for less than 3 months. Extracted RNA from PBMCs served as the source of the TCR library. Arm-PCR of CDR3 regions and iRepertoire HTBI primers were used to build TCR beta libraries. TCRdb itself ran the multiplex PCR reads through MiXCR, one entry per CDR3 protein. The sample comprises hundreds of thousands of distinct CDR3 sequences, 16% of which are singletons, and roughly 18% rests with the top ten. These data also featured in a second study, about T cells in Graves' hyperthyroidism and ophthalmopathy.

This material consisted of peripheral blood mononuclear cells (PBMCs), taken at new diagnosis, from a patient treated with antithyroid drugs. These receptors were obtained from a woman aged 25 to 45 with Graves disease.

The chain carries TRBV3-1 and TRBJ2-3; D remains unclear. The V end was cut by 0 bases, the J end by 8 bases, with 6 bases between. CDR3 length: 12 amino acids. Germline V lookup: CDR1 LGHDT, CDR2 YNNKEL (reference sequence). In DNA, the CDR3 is TGTGCCAGCAGCCAAGAGGAGCGTACGCAGTATTTT. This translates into CASSQEERTQYF.

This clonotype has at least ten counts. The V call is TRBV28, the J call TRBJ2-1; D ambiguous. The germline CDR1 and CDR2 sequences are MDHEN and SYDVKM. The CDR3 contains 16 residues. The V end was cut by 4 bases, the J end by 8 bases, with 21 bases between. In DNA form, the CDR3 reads TGTGCCAGCAGTTCAGCAGGTAAAACTACACAACATGAGCAGTTCTTC. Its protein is CASSSAGKTTQHEQFF.

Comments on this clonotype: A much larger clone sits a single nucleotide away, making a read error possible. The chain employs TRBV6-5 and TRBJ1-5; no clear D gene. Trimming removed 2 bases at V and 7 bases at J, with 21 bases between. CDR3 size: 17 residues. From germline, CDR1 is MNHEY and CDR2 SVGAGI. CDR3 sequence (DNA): TGTGCCAGCAGTTACACCCCCCTACCACAGACGGGCCAGCCCCAGCATTTT. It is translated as CASSYTPLPQTGQPQHF.

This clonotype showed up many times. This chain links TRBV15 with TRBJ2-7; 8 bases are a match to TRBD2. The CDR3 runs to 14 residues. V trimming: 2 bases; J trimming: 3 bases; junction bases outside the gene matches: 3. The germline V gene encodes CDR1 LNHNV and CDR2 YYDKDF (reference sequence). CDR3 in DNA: TGTGCCACCAGCAGATCCACTAGCGGCTACGAGCAGTACTTC. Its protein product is CATSRSTSGYEQYF.

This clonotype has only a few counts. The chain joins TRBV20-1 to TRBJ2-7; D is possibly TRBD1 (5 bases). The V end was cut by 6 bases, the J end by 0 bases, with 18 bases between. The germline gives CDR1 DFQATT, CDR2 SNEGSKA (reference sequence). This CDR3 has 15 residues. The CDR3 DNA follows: TGCAGTGCCCGAAGGGGTTTAGACCCCTCCTACGAGCAGTACTTC. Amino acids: CSARRGLDPSYEQYF.

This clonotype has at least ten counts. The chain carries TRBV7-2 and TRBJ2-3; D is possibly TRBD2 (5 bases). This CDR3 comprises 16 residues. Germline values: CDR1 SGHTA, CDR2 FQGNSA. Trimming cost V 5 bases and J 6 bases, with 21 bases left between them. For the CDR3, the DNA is TGTGCCAGCAGCCCCCGGGGTTGGGAGATGAAGGATACGCAGTATTTT. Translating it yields CASSPRGWEMKDTQYF.

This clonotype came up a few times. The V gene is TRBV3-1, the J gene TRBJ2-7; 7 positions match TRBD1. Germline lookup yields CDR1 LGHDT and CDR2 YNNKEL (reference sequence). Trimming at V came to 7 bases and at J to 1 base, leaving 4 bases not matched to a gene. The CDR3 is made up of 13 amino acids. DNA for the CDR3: TGTGCCAGCACGAAGGGGGCGTCCTACGAGCAGTACTTC. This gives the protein CASTKGASYEQYF.

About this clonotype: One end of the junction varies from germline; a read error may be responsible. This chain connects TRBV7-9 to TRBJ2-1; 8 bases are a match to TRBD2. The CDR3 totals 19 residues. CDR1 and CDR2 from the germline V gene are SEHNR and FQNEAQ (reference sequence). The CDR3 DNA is TGTGCCAGCAGCCACCGGGGGGGCGAGCGGGGGTTGGGCTACAATGAGCTGTTCTTC. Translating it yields CASSHRGGERGLGYNELFF.

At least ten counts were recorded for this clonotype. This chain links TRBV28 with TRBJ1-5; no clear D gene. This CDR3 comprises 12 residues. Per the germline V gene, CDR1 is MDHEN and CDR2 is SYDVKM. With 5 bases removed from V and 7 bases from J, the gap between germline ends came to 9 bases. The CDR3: CASSPLVQPQHF. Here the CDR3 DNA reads TGTGCCAGCAGTCCCCTCGTGCAGCCCCAGCATTTT.

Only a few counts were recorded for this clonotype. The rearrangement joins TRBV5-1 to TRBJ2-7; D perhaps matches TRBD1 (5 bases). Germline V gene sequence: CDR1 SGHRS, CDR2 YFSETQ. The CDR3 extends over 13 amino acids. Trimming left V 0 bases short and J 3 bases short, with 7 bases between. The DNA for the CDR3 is TGCGCCAGCAGCTTGGACAGGCTCTACGAGCAGTACTTC. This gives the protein CASSLDRLYEQYF.

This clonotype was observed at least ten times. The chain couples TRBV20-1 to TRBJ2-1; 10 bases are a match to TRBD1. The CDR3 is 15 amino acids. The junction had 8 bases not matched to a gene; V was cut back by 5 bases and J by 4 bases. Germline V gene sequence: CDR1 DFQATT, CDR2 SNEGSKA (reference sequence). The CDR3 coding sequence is TGCAGTGCTCCTTCCCGGGACAGGGGATACAATGAGCAGTTCTTC. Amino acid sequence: CSAPSRDRGYNEQFF.

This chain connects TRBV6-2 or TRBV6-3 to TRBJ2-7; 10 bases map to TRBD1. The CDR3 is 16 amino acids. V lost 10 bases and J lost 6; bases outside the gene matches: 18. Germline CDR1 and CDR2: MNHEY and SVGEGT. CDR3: CATKGFKAGQGREQYF. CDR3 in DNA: TGTGCCACCAAGGGATTTAAAGCGGGACAGGGGCGCGAGCAGTACTTC.

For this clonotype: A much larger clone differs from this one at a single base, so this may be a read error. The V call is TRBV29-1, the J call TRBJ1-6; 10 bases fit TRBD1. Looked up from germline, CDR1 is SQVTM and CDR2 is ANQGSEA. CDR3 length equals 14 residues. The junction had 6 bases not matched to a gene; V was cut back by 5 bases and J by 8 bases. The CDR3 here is CSVRTGTGDSPLHF. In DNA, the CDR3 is TGCAGCGTTAGAACCGGGACAGGGGATTCACCCCTCCACTTT.

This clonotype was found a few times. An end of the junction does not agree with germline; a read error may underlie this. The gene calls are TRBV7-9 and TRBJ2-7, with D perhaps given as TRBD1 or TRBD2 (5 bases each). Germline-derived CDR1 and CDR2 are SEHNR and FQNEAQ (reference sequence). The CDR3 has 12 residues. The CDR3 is CASSLDTGTVSF. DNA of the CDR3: TGTGCCAGCAGCTTAGATACCGGGACGGTAAGCTTC.

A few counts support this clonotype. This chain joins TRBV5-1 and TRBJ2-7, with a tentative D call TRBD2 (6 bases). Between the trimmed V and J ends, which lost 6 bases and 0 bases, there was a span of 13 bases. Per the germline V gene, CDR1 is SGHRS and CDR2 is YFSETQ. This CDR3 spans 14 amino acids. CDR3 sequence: CASNHGTPSYEQYF. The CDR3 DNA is TGCGCCAGCAACCATGGGACTCCCTCCTACGAGCAGTACTTC.

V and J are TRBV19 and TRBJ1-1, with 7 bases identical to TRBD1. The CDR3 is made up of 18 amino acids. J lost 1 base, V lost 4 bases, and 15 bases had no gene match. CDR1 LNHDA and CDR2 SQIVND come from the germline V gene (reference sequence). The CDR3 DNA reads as TGTGCCAGTAGTACACCACAGGGGAGGACTTATACGAACACTGAAGCTTTCTTT. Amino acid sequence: CASSTPQGRTYTNTEAFF. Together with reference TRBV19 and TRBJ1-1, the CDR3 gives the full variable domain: DGGITQSPKYLFRKEGQNVTLSCEQNLNHDAMYWYRQDPGQGLRLIYYSQIVNDFQKGDIAEGYSVSREKKESFPLTVTSAQKNPTAFYLCASSTPQGRTYTNTEAFFGQGTRLTVV.

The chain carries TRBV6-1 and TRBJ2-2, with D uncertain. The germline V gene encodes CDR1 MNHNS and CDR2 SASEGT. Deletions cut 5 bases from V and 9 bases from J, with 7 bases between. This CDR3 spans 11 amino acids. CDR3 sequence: CASSHERELFF. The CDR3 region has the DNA TGTGCCAGCAGTCACGAGAGGGAGCTGTTTTTT.

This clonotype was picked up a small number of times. The CDR3 DNA reads TGTGCCAGCAGTGCGCGCGGGTCCAAGGGCTCAGATACGCAGTATTTT. Its translation is CASSARGSKGSDTQYF. V gene TRBV27 combines with J gene TRBJ2-3; perhaps TRBD2 as D (5 bases). V was trimmed by 5 bases and J by 4 bases, leaving 19 bases between them. This CDR3 is built from 16 residues. The germline CDR1 and CDR2 sequences are MNHEY and SMNVEV (reference sequence).

CDR3 sequence: CASSSQWGQANYEQYF. CDR3 sequence (DNA): TGTGCCAGCAGTTCACAGTGGGGACAGGCCAACTACGAGCAGTACTTC. The chain combines TRBV12-3 or TRBV12-4 with TRBJ2-7; 8 bases map to TRBD1. V dropped 4 bases and J dropped 3; count of bases not matched to a gene: 11. The CDR3 contains 16 residues.

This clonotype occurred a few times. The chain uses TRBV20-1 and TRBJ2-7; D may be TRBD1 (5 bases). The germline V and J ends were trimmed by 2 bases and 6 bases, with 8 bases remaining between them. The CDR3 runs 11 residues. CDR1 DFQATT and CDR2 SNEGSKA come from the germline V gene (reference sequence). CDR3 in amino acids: CSARLTGEQYF. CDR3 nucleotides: TGCAGTGCTAGACTCACAGGCGAGCAGTACTTC.

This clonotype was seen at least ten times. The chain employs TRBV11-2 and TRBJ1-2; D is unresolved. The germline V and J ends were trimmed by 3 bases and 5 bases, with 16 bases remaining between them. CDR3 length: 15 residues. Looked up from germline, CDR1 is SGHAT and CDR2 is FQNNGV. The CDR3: CASSFDRRRFYGYTF. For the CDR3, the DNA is TGTGCCAGCAGCTTTGATCGTAGGAGATTTTATGGCTACACCTTC.

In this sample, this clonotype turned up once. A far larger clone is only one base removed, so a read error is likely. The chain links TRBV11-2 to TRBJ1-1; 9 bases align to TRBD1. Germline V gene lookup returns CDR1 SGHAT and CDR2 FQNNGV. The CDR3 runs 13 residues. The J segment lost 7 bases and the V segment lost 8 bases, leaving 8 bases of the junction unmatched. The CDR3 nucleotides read TGTGCCAGCCGTGGGACAGGGCCTTATGAAGCTTTCTTT. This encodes CASRGTGPYEAFF.

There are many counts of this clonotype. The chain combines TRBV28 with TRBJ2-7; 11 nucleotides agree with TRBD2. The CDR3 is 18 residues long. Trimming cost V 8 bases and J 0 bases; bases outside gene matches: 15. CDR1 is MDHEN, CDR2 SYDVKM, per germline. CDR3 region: CASPPPGTSGRSSYEQYF. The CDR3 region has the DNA TGTGCCAGCCCGCCTCCCGGGACTAGCGGCCGAAGCTCCTACGAGCAGTACTTC.

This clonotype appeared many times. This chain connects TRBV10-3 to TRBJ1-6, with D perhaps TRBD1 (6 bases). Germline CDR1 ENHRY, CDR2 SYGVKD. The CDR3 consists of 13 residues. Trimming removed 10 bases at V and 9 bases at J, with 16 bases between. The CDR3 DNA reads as TGTGCCACCACGGACAGAGAGTCTTCACCCCTCCACTTT. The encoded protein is CATTDRESSPLHF.

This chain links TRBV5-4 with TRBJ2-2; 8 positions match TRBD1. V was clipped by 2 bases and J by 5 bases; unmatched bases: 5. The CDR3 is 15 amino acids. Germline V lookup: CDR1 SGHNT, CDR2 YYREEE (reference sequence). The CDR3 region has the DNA TGTGCCAGCAGCTTTGGGGACAGGAAAACCGGGGAGCTGTTTTTT. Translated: CASSFGDRKTGELFF.

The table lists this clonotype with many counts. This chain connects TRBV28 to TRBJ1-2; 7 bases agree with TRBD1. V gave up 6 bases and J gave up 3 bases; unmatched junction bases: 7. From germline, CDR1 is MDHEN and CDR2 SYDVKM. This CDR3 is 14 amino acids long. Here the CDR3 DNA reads TGTGCCAGCAGCTCCAGCGACAGGGACTATGGCTACACCTTC. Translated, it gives CASSSSDRDYGYTF.

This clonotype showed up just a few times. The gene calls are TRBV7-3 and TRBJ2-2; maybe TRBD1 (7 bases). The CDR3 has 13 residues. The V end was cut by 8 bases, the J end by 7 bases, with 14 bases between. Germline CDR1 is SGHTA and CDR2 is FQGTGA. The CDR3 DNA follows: TGTGCCAGCGCGGGGACAGTCGTCGGGGAGCTGTTTTTT. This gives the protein CASAGTVVGELFF. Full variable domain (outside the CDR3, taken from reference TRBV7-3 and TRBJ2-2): GAGVSQTPSNKVTEKGKYVELRCDPISGHTALYWYRQSLGQGPEFLIYFQGTGAADDSGLPNDRFFAVRPEGSVSTLKIQRTERGDSAVYLCASAGTVVGELFFGEGSRLTVL.

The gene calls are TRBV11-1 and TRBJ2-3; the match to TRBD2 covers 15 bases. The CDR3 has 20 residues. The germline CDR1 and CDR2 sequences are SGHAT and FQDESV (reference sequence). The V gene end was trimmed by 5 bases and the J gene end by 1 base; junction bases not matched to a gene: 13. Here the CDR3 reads CASSPTPGLAGGFGTDTQYF. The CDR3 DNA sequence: TGTGCCAGCAGCCCTACCCCGGGACTAGCGGGAGGTTTTGGCACAGATACGCAGTATTTT.

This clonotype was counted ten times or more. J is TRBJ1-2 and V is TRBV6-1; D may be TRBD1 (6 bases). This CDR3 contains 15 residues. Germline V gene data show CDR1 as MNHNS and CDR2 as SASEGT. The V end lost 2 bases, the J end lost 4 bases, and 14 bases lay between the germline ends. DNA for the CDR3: TGTGCCAGCAGTGAACCAGGGGTAAAGGGCTATGGCTACACCTTC. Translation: CASSEPGVKGYGYTF.

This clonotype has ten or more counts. CDR3 coding DNA: TGTGCCAGCAGTTACTACGCTAGCGATAGATACGAGCAGTACTTC. It is translated as CASSYYASDRYEQYF. The rearrangement joins TRBV6-5 to TRBJ2-7; possibly TRBD2 for D (6 bases). The germline V gene encodes CDR1 MNHEY and CDR2 SVGAGI. The CDR3 loop spans 15 amino acids. V lost 1 base to trimming and J lost 4 bases, with 14 bases between them.

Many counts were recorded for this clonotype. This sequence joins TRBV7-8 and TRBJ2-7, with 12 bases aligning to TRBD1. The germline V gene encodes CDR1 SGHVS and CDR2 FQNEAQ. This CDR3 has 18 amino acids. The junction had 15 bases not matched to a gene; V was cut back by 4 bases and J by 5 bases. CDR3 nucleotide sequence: TGTGCCAGCAGCTCCCCGGGACAGGGGGCGAGGGGGATGGACGAGCAGTACTTC. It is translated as CASSSPGQGARGMDEQYF. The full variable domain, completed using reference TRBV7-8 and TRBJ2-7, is GAGVSQSPRYKVAKRGQDVALRCDPISGHVSLFWYQQALGQGPEFLTYFQNEAQLDKSGLPSDRFFAERPEGSVSTLKIQRTQQEDSAVYLCASSSPGQGARGMDEQYFGPGTRLTVT.

CDR3 amino acids: CASSAGAQYF. The CDR3 DNA is TGTGCCAGCAGCGCAGGGGCCCAGTACTTC. The chain recombines TRBV7-9 with TRBJ2-5, with D possibly TRBD1 on 6 matching bases. The CDR3 contains 10 residues. Germline assignment: CDR1 SEHNR and CDR2 FQNEAQ (reference sequence). V was shortened by 5 bases and J by 9 bases, with 7 bases between the two germline ends.